One and the same sample provided the 3 T cell receptor beta chains below, sequenced in a study of blood T cell repertoires in COVID-19. Some clones are missing from TCRdb's copy, which holds only in-frame ones; the method was immunoSEQ multiplex PCR. Of some 55,000 clones listed, roughly nine tenths were seen once; the top ten hold about 3.4%. Sequenced material: peripheral blood. The receptors originated from a human donor in a cohort sampled during active COVID-19.

V is TRBV14 and J is TRBJ2-3; tentative D call: TRBD2 (6 bases). The V gene lost 6 bases and the J gene lost 6 bases, with 10 bases spanning the gap. This CDR3 comprises 12 residues. In germline, CDR1 is SGHDN, CDR2 FVKESK. The DNA of the CDR3 is TGTGCCAGCAGACACGGAGGGGATACGCAGTATTTT. Protein sequence: CASRHGGDTQYF.

The J gene is TRBJ2-5, the V gene TRBV18, with D unresolved. The germline gives CDR1 KGHSH, CDR2 LQKENI. Trimming stripped 4 bases from V and 5 bases from J, with 14 bases between. CDR3 length equals 14 residues. The DNA of the CDR3 is TGTGCCAGCTCACTTACTAACAACGGGGAGACCCAGTACTTC. It specifies CASSLTNNGETQYF.

This chain connects TRBV19 to TRBJ2-7, with 7 nucleotides matching TRBD1. After removal of 4 bases from V and 6 bases from J, the junction contained 18 bases not matched to a gene. The CDR3 extends over 17 amino acids. Germline V gives CDR1 LNHDA, CDR2 SQIVND (reference sequence). CDR3 nucleotide sequence: TGTGCCAGTAGTACTCTAGACAGGGCGACCCTCTCTCTCGAGCAGTACTTC. Protein sequence: CASSTLDRATLSLEQYF.